Listed below are T cell receptor beta chains from one sample, sequenced in a study of T cell repertoires in cytomegalovirus infection. TCRdb called the reads again in MiXCR, with one record for every CDR3 protein. The sample has approximately 110,000 distinct CDR3 sequences, roughly 32% seen once; the top ten hold around 54%. Their recognized antigens are unknown. The sample was CD8+ T cells from cultured PBMCs, taken from culture after CMV antigen stimulation. The receptors stem from a human donor in good health (CMV status not recorded). Some clones in this sample may be carry-over from other donors' samples. Each CDR3 is given with its conserved first and last residue. Clone size is given for some rows only: seen once, a few or many times, or a class if the clone is expanded.

NA,TRBJ1-1,TRBV4-1,15,CASSQEGQINTEAFF
NA,TRBJ1-2,TRBV29-1,13,CSVVSGGLDGYTF
NA,TRBJ1-6,TRBV6-6,17,CASSSPQGGLLDSPLHF
NA,TRBJ2-1,TRBV6-1,16,CASSGLTSGGSNEQFF
NA,TRBJ1-1,TRBV2,15,CAGITGLLMNTEAFF
NA,TRBJ1-4,TRBV25-1,15,CASSEFGELGEKLFF
NA,TRBJ2-4,TRBV27,17,CASSFHSQGGAKNIQYF
once,TRBJ1-1,TRBV5-1,11,CASTVHGEAFF
NA,TRBJ2-3,TRBV7-6,17,CASSFPLGTGRTDTQYF
few,TRBJ2-2,TRBV6-1,16,CASSPAGYTEPGELFF
few,TRBJ2-3,TRBV4-1,15,CASSQILRGADTQYF
NA,TRBJ2-1,TRBV29-1,15,CSVYLPGGSYNEQFF
NA,TRBJ1-1,TRBV7-9,15,CASSLAWGPYTEAFF
few,TRBJ1-1,TRBV6-2/TRBV6-3,14,CASSYWDSNTEAFF
few,TRBJ1-4,TRBV11-2,14,CASSRNRGYEKLFF
few,TRBJ2-1,TRBV7-6,14,CASRVRDSHNEQFF
few,TRBJ2-7,TRBV7-6,15,CASSLGASPAYEQYF
few,TRBJ1-1,TRBV6-2/TRBV6-3,12,CASSLGRGGAFF
many,TRBJ1-5,TRBV7-8,13,CASSLTENQPQHF
medium-sized,TRBJ2-2,TRBV7-2,18,CASSQKSRGTYYTGELFF
NA,TRBJ1-1,TRBV6-5,15,CASSYSGGGNTEAFF
few,TRBJ2-7,TRBV7-9,14,CASSLSGLPYEQYF
few,TRBJ1-2,TRBV4-1,15,CASSQDGGGEDGYTF
few,TRBJ2-7,TRBV6-2/TRBV6-3,20,CASSANGGTTPILAAYEQYF
NA,TRBJ2-1,TRBV25-1,17,CASSFDGQGGTYNEQFF
few,TRBJ2-2,TRBV4-1,18,CASSQVIYGTDNTGELFF
few,TRBJ2-7,TRBV28,15,CASRPTGLSFYEQYF
few,TRBJ1-1,TRBV9,13,CASSARGNTEAFF
few,TRBJ2-3,TRBV7-6,16,CASSAYRGQGTDTQYF
few,TRBJ1-1,TRBV6-2/TRBV6-3,14,CASSTPGGIGEAFF
NA,TRBJ1-1,TRBV6-2/TRBV6-3,14,CASTKQGYGTEAFF